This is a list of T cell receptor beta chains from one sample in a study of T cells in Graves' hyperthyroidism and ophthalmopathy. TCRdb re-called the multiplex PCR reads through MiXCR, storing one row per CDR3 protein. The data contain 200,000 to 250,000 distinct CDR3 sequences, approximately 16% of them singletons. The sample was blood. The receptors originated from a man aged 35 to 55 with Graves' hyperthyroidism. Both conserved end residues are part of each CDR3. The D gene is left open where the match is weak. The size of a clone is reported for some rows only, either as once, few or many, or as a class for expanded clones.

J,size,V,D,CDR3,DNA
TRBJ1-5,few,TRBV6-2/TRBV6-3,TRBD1,CASSYQGATQPQHF,TGTGCCAGCAGTTACCAGGGGGCAACTCAGCCCCAGCATTTT
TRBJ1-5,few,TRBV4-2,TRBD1,CASSQGQPGQPQHF,TGTGCCAGCAGCCAGGGACAGCCGGGTCAGCCCCAGCATTTT
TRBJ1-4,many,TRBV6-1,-,CASSYQRDNEKLFF,TGTGCCAGCAGTTATCAGAGGGATAATGAAAAACTGTTTTTT
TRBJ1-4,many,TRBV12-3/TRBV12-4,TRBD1,CASSSDRGPTNEKLFF,TGTGCCAGCAGTTCAGACAGGGGGCCTACTAATGAAAAACTGTTTTTT
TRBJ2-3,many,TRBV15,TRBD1,CATSTIRTGGADTQYF,TGTGCCACCAGCACCATACGGACAGGGGGCGCAGATACGCAGTATTTT
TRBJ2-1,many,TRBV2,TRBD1,CASSPGQGSLGQFF,TGTGCCAGCAGCCCGGGACAGGGATCCCTTGGGCAGTTCTTC
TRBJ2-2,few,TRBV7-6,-,CASSGSVNTGELFF,TGTGCCAGCAGCGGGTCGGTAAACACCGGGGAGCTGTTTTTT
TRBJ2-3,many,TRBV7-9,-,CASSLALVDTQYF,TGTGCCAGCAGCTTAGCCCTAGTCGATACGCAGTATTTT
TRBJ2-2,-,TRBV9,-,CASSELGTTGELFF,TGTGCCAGCAGCGAACTAGGGACTACCGGGGAGCTGTTTTTT
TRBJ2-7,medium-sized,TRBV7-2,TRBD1,CASSLRRDRIHEQYF,TGTGCCAGCAGCTTACGCCGGGACAGGATCCACGAGCAGTACTTC
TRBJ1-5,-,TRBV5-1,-,CASSLGENSNQPQHF,TGCGCCAGCAGCTTGGGCGAAAATAGCAATCAGCCCCAGCATTTT
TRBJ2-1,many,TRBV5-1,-,CASSESSYNEQFF,TGCGCCAGCTCCGAGAGCTCCTACAATGAGCAGTTCTTC
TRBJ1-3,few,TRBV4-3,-,CASSQDPDSGNTIYF,TGCGCCAGCAGCCAAGATCCGGACTCTGGAAACACCATATATTTT
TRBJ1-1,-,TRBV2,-,CASSAGTPGAFF,TGTGCCAGCAGTGCCGGGACCCCTGGTGCTTTCTTT
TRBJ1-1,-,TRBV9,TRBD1,CASSPRHRGAEAFF,TGTGCCAGCAGCCCCCGTCACAGGGGCGCTGAAGCTTTCTTT
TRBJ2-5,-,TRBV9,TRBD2,CASSVVGSGSLETQYF,TGTGCCAGCAGCGTAGTGGGTAGCGGGAGCTTAGAGACCCAGTACTTC
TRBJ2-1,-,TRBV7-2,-,CASGAYNEQFF,TGTGCCAGCGGAGCGTACAATGAGCAGTTCTTC
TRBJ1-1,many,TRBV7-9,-,CASSWALGTEAFF,TGTGCCAGCAGCTGGGCCCTAGGGACTGAAGCTTTCTTT
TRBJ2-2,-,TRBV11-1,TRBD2,CASSLRSGRASTGELFF,TGTGCCAGCAGCTTACGGAGCGGGAGGGCCTCCACCGGGGAGCTGTTTTTT
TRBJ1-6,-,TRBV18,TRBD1,CASSPETGARSYNSPLHF,TGTGCCAGCTCACCGGAAACAGGGGCCCGCTCTTATAATTCACCCCTCCACTTT
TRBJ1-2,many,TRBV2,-,CASTGGTKGYGYTF,TGTGCCAGCACGGGCGGGACAAAGGGCTATGGCTACACCTTC
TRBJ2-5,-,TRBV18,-,CASSLQQPQETQYF,TGTGCCAGCTCACTACAGCAACCCCAAGAGACCCAGTACTTC
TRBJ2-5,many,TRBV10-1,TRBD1,CASSKFGQGQETQYF,TGCGCCAGCAGTAAGTTCGGACAGGGCCAGGAGACCCAGTACTTC
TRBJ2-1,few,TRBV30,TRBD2,CAWRWGASGEYNEQFF,TGTGCCTGGAGATGGGGGGCTAGCGGGGAGTACAATGAGCAGTTCTTC
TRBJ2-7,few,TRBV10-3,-,CAISLGGQGSSYEQYF,TGTGCCATCAGTTTGGGGGGGCAAGGGTCTTCCTACGAGCAGTACTTC
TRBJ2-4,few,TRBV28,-,CASSLGRAGIQYF,TGTGCCAGCAGCCTGGGAAGGGCGGGTATTCAGTACTTC